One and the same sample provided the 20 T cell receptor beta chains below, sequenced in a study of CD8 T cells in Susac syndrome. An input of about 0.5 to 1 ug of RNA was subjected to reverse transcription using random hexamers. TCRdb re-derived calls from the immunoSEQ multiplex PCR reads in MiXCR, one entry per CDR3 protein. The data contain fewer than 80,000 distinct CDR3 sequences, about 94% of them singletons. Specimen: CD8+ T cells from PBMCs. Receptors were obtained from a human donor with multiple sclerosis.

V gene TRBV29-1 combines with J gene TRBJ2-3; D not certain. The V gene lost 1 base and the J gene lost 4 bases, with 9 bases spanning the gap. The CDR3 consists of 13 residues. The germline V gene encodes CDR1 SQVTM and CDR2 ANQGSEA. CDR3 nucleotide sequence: TGCAGCGTTGAAGGCAGGTTTGCAGATACGCAGTATTTT. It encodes CSVEGRFADTQYF.

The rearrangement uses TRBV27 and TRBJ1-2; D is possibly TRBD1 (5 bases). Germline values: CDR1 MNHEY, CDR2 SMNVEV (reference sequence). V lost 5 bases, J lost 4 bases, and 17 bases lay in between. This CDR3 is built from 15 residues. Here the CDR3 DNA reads TGTGCCAGCAGTCCTGTTAGACCAGGGTTCTATGGCTACACCTTC. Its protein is CASSPVRPGFYGYTF.

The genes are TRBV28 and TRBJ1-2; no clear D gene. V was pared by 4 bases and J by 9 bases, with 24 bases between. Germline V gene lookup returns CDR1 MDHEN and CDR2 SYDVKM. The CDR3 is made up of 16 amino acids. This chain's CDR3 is CASSYTGSNTIDCYTF. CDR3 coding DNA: TGTGCCAGCAGTTACACCGGGTCAAATACAATCGATTGCTACACCTTC.

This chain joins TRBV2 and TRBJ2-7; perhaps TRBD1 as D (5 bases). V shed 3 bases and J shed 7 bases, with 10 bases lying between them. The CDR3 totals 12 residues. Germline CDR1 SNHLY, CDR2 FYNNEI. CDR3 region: CASSDGAQEQYF. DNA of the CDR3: TGTGCCAGCAGTGATGGGGCGCAGGAGCAGTACTTC.

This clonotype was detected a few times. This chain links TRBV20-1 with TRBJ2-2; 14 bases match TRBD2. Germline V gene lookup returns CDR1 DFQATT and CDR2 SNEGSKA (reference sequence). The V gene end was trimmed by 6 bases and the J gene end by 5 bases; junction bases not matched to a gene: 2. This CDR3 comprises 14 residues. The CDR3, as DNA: TGCAGTGCAGGACTAGCGGGGGGTACCGGGGAGCTGTTTTTT. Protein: CSAGLAGGTGELFF.

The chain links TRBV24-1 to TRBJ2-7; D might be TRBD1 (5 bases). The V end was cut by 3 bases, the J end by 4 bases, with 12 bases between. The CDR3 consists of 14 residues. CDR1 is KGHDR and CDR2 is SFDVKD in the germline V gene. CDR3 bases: TGTGCCACCAGTGATCAAGACCAGGGTTACGAGCAGTACTTC. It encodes CATSDQDQGYEQYF.

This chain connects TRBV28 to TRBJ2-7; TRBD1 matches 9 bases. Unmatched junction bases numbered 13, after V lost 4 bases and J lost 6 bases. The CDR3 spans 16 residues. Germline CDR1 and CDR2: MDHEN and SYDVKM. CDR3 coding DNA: TGTGCCAGCAGTTACCACCCGGGACAGGGATCGTTCGAGCAGTACTTC. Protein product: CASSYHPGQGSFEQYF.

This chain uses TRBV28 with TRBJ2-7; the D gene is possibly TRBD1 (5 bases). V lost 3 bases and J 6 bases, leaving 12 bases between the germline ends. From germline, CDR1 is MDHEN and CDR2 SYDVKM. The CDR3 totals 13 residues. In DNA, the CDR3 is TGTGCCAGCAGTTTTAACAGGTTATCCGAGCAGTACTTC. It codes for CASSFNRLSEQYF.

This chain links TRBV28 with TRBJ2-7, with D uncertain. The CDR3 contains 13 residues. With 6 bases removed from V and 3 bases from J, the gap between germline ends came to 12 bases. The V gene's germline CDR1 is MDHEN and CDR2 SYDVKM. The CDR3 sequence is CASSGPTSYEQYF. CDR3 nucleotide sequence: TGTGCCAGCAGCGGACCGACCAGCTACGAGCAGTACTTC.

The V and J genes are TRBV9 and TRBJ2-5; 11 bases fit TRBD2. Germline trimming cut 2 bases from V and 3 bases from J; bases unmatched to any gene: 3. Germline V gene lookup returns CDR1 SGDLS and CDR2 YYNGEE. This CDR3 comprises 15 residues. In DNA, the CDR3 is TGTGCCAGCAGCGTTGGTAGCGGGAGGGAAGAGACCCAGTACTTC. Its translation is CASSVGSGREETQYF.

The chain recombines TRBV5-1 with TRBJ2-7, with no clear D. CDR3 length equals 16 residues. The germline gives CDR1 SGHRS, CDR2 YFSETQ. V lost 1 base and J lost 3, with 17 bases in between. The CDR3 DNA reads TGCGCCAGCAGCTTGAGTTTCGAGAACAGAAACTACGAGCAGTACTTC. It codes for CASSLSFENRNYEQYF.

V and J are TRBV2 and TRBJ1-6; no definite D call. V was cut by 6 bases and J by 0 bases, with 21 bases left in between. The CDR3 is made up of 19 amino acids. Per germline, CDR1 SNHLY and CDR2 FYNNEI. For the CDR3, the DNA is TGTGCCAGCAGCCACGACGGACCCAACACGAGCTCCTATAATTCACCCCTCCACTTT. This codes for CASSHDGPNTSSYNSPLHF.

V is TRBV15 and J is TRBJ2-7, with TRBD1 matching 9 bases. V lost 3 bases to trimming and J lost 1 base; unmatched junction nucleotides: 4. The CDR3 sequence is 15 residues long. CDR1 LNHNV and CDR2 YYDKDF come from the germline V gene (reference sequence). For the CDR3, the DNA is TGTGCCACCAGCAGTAACAGGGGGCAGTCCTACGAGCAGTACTTC. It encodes CATSSNRGQSYEQYF. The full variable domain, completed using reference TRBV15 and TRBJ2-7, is DAMVIQNPRYQVTQFGKPVTLSCSQTLNHNVMYWYQQKSSQAPKLLFHYYDKDFNNEADTPDNFQSRRPNTSFCFLDIRSPGLGDTAMYLCATSSNRGQSYEQYFGPGTRLTVT.

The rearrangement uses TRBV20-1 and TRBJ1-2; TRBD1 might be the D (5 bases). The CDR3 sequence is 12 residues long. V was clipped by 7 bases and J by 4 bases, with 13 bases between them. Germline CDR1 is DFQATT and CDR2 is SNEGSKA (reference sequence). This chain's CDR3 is CSVRDGLYGYTF. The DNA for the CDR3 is TGCAGTGTTCGGGACGGCCTCTATGGCTACACCTTC.

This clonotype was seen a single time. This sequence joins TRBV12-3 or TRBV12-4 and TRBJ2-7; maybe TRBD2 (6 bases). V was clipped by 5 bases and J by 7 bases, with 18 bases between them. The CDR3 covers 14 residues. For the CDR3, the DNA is TGTGCCAGCAGTCCAGAGGGAATCCGGGGGGAGCAGTACTTC. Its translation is CASSPEGIRGEQYF.

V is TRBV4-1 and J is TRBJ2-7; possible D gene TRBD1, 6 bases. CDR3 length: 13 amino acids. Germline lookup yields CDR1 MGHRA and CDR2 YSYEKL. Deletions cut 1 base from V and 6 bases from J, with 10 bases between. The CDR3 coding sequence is TGCGCCAGCAGCCAAGTCGAACAGGGCGAGCAGTACTTC. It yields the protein CASSQVEQGEQYF.

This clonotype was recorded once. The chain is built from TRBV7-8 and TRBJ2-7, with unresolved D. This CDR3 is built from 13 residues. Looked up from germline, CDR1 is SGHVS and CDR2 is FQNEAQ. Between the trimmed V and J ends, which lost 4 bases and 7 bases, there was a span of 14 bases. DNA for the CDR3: TGTGCCAGCAGCTATATGTCCCTCCGGGAGCAGTACTTC. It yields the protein CASSYMSLREQYF.

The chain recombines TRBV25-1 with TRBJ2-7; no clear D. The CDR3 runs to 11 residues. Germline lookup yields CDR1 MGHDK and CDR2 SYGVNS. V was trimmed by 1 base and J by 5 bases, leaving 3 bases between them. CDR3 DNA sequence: TGTGCCAGCAGTGAATTTAACGAGCAGTACTTC. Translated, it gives CASSEFNEQYF.

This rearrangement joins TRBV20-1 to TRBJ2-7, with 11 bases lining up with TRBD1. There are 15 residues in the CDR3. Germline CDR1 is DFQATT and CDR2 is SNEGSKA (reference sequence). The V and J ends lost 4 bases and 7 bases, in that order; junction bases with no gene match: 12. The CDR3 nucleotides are TGCAGTGCTACCGGACCGGGACAGGGGGTCGGGGAGCAGTACTTC. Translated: CSATGPGQGVGEQYF.

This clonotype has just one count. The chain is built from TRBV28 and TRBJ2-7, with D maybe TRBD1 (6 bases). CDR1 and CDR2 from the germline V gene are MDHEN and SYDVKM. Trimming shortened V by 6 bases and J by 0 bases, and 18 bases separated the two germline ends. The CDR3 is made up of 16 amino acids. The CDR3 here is CASSLHRATSSYEQYF. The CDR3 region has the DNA TGTGCCAGCAGCCTCCACAGGGCTACTTCCTCCTACGAGCAGTACTTC.